This T cell receptor beta chain was observed in a study of post-analysis software for immune sequencing data. This clonotype was seen a few times. Its target is not known. Notes on the study in general: Controls had lower frequencies than patients of five TRBV segments, which included TRBV5-6, TRBV5-1 and TRBV20-1.

V shed 7 bases and J 4 bases; nucleotides not matched to a gene: 12. The CDR3 has 14 residues. Germline V lookup: CDR1 DFQATT, CDR2 SNEGSKA (reference sequence). The TCR beta cDNA libraries contained unique molecular identifiers. Input of roughly 0.9 to 11 million T cells yielded hundreds of thousands of cDNA molecules. TCRdb processed the PCR reads anew with MiXCR; each CDR3 protein has one entry. The profile covers roughly 700,000 distinct CDR3 sequences, with 25% to 30% appearing a single time and roughly 0.54% taken by the ten largest. The source of this sequence is a girl aged 10-17 years with multiple sclerosis. Sequenced input: blood. The chain carries TRBV20-1 and TRBJ2-5, with TRBD2 matching over 7 bases. The DNA for the CDR3 is TGCAGTGAAAACGCCCTGGGGGGGGGAGAGACCCAGTACTTC. It specifies CSENALGGGETQYF.